What follows describes a single T cell receptor beta chain. Its antigen is not identified. Reverse transcribing all isolated RNA meant expressed TCRB transcripts were sequenced. Produced via immunoSEQ multiplex PCR; TCRdb's table is partial and in-frame only. Of around 150,000 clones listed, 6.5% to 8.5% are singletons. A single heparinised blood sample, averaging around 120 mL, was obtained per donor. Germline CDR1 and CDR2: KGHSH and LQKENI. This CDR3 region has 15 residues. Trimming at V came to 0 bases and at J to 3 bases, leaving 4 bases not matched to a gene. The entry originates in a study of beta chain features in type 1 diabetes. Broader study findings: Among patients with Type 1 diabetes, TCRB CDR3s were moderately but significantly shorter in every one of the four CD4+ subsets.

The sample comprised central memory CD4+ T cells from blood. V is TRBV18 and J is TRBJ2-5; 7 bases match TRBD1. The TCR sequence derives from a woman under 30 with type 1 diabetes. The CDR3 loop is CASSPPWTGEETQYF. The CDR3 bases are TGTGCCAGCTCACCACCATGGACAGGAGAAGAGACCCAGTACTTC.